The 9 T cell receptor beta chains given below trace back to one sample, sequenced in a study of response to subunit inactivated influenza vaccine. Each CDR3 protein is one row after TCRdb ran MiXCR on the RT-PCR reads. Among 750,000 to 850,000 distinct CDR3 sequences listed, approximately 17% were seen once. Material: PBMCs from blood, obtained approximately 5 days after vaccination. Receptor source: a man in his fifties who received an inactivated influenza vaccine.

This clonotype was found a few times. The rearrangement joins TRBV4-3 to TRBJ1-2, with D maybe TRBD1 (5 bases). V was shortened by 0 bases and J by 3 bases, with 11 bases between the two germline ends. Germline CDR1 is LGHNA and CDR2 is YSLEER. The CDR3 is 15 amino acids. The CDR3 spells CASSQDQWGDYGYTF. CDR3 sequence (DNA): TGCGCCAGCAGCCAAGACCAGTGGGGGGACTATGGCTACACCTTC.

The gene calls are TRBV4-3 and TRBJ2-1; TRBD2 agrees at 9 bases. The CDR3 runs 16 residues. Germline trimming cut 0 bases from V and 3 bases from J; bases unmatched to any gene: 3. Germline V lookup: CDR1 LGHNA, CDR2 YSLEER. In DNA form, the CDR3 reads TGCGCCAGCAGCCAAGACCTAGCGGGACACTACAATGAGCAGTTCTTC. This codes for CASSQDLAGHYNEQFF.

This clonotype was observed a handful of times. This chain connects TRBV10-3 to TRBJ2-6; 9 positions match TRBD1. V was pared by 3 bases and J by 0 bases, with 9 bases of the junction left unmatched. The CDR3 has 19 residues. The germline gives CDR1 ENHRY, CDR2 SYGVKD. CDR3 nucleotide sequence: TGTGCCATCAGTGAACTTGGGACAGGGCCCCACTCTGGGGCCAACGTCCTGACTTTC. Translated: CAISELGTGPHSGANVLTF.

This chain connects TRBV12-5 to TRBJ1-1; no reliable D call. The length of the CDR3 is 13 residues. Germline values: CDR1 LGHNT, CDR2 FRNRAP. Trimming shortened V by 1 base and J by 10 bases, and 13 bases separated the two germline ends. The CDR3 here is CASGLDWTAPAFF. The CDR3 DNA reads TGTGCTAGTGGTTTGGACTGGACGGCACCAGCTTTCTTT.

This chain uses TRBV12-3 or TRBV12-4 with TRBJ2-7; 9 nucleotides agree with TRBD2. V lost 1 base to trimming and J lost 4 bases; unmatched junction nucleotides: 5. This CDR3 comprises 15 residues. The CDR3: CASSLGSSGIYEQYF. CDR3 DNA sequence: TGTGCCAGCAGTTTAGGGTCTAGCGGGATTTACGAGCAGTACTTC.

This clonotype was seen a few times. The chain joins TRBV7-9 to TRBJ2-7, with D possibly matching TRBD2 (5 bases). This CDR3 has 13 residues. V lost 4 bases, J lost 5 bases, and 12 bases lay in between. Looked up from germline, CDR1 is SEHNR and CDR2 is FQNEAQ (reference sequence). This chain's CDR3 is CASSSRRVHEQYF. DNA for the CDR3: TGTGCCAGCAGCTCCCGGCGGGTCCACGAGCAGTACTTC.

The CDR3 here is CASTGTGEYEQYF. The CDR3 nucleotides are TGCGCCAGCACCGGGACAGGGGAGTACGAGCAGTACTTC. The rearrangement links TRBV5-1 to TRBJ2-7; 10 positions agree with TRBD1. CDR1 SGHRS and CDR2 YFSETQ come from the germline V gene. CDR3 size: 13 residues. V shed 6 bases, J shed 4 bases, and the junction held 4 bases outside the gene matches.

This chain connects TRBV28 to TRBJ2-7, with 8 bases fitting TRBD1. The CDR3 totals 14 residues. J lost 2 bases, V lost 7 bases, and 7 bases had no gene match. Germline-derived CDR1 and CDR2 are MDHEN and SYDVKM. CDR3 sequence: CASTRDRWAYEQYF. The CDR3 nucleotides read TGTGCCAGCACCCGGGACAGGTGGGCCTACGAGCAGTACTTC.

The sample holds a few counts of this clonotype. V and J are TRBV4-3 and TRBJ2-1; 7 bases map to TRBD2. The CDR3 length is 11 residues. The germline V gene encodes CDR1 LGHNA and CDR2 YSLEER. Trimming cost V 3 bases and J 12 bases; bases outside gene matches: 2. This chain's CDR3 is CASSQGEGQFF. The CDR3 DNA sequence: TGCGCCAGCAGCCAGGGGGAGGGGCAGTTCTTC.